What follows is one T cell receptor beta chain and its context. The antigen is undetermined. V was cut by 4 bases and J by 1 base, with 8 bases left in between. Germline V gene sequence: CDR1 SGHNT, CDR2 YYREEE (reference sequence). The CDR3 spans 13 residues. The data are from a study of hypomethylating agent response in myelodysplastic syndrome. Study outcomes and limitations: Control donors' ages did not match those of MDS patients.

The method was immunoSEQ multiplex PCR; TCRdb's version includes in-frame clones alone and lacks a portion of them. Here the sample spans around 11,000 clones, approximately 83% being singletons. This clonotype was obtained from a human donor with myelodysplastic syndrome. The genes are TRBV5-4 and TRBJ1-1, with a weak D call TRBD1 (6 bases). Sequencing used bone marrow, obtained before or after starting hypomethylating agent treatment for myelodysplastic syndrome (not recorded which). CDR3 coding DNA: TGTGCCAGCAGCAAGGGGGGGAACACTGAAGCTTTCTTT. Its translation is CASSKGGNTEAFF. Full variable domain (rest looked up from reference TRBV5-4 and TRBJ1-1): ETGVTQSPTHLIKTRGQQVTLRCSSQSGHNTVSWYQQALGQGPQFIFQYYREEENGRGNFPPRFSGLQFPNYSSELNVNALELDDSALYLCASSKGGNTEAFFGQGTRLTVV.